A single sample gave rise to the 20 T cell receptor beta chains below, sequenced in a study of blood T cells in healthy people across ages. Through a sample-barcoded 5' primer and a J-beta primer mix, a second PCR was run for about 6 to 11 cycles. TCRdb re-called the 5' RACE reads with MiXCR, one entry per CDR3 protein. Of approximately 1.5 million distinct CDR3 sequences in the sample, 35% to 45% were seen once. The sequenced sample was blood. The receptors come from a woman between 18 and 30 years old in good health.

The gene calls are TRBV27 and TRBJ2-1; 8 bases agree with TRBD1. CDR1 is MNHEY, CDR2 SMNVEV, per germline (reference sequence). J gave up 8 bases and V 6 bases, and 12 bases lay outside the gene matches. This CDR3 spans 15 amino acids. CDR3 DNA sequence: TGTGCCAGCAGCTGGGACAGGAGGTCAACGGATGAGCAGTTCTTC. Translated: CASSWDRRSTDEQFF.

V usage is TRBV23-1 and J usage is TRBJ2-5; TRBD1 might be the D (7 bases). TRBV23-1 is classed as an ORF, of uncertain function. V lost 2 bases, J lost 3 bases, and 10 bases lay in between. The CDR3 spans 14 residues. CDR3 loop: CASSQQGGEETQYF. The DNA for the CDR3 is TGCGCCAGCAGTCAACAGGGGGGTGAAGAGACCCAGTACTTC.

V gene TRBV20-1 combines with J gene TRBJ2-5; 12 nucleotides agree with TRBD2. Losses at the gene ends were 4 bases for V and 1 base for J; bases not matched to a gene: 4. CDR3 size: 15 residues. Germline CDR1 is DFQATT and CDR2 is SNEGSKA (reference sequence). The CDR3 DNA reads TGCAGTGCTACCCGACTAGCGGGGGCCCAAGAGACCCAGTACTTC. Translating gives CSATRLAGAQETQYF.

This chain links TRBV25-1 with TRBJ1-5, with D possibly matching TRBD1 (6 bases). This CDR3 is built from 14 residues. The germline V gene has CDR1 MGHDK and CDR2 SYGVNS. Trimming cost V 4 bases and J 1 base, with 8 bases left between them. CDR3 DNA: TGTGCCAGCAGTGGGGGGCCGAGCAATCAGCCCCAGCATTTT. It specifies CASSGGPSNQPQHF.

This chain joins TRBV9 and TRBJ2-7; 9 bases match TRBD1. The V segment lost 0 bases and the J segment 4 bases; nucleotides outside the gene matches: 2. The germline CDR1 and CDR2 sequences are SGDLS and YYNGEE. This CDR3 has 14 amino acids. The CDR3 protein is CASSVGGQGYEQYF. DNA of the CDR3: TGTGCCAGCAGCGTAGGGGGACAGGGTTACGAGCAGTACTTC.

This sequence joins TRBV21-1 and TRBJ2-6; no check of the table's D call, TRBD2, against the DNA was made. TRBV21-1 is a pseudogene locus. The CDR3 length is 16 residues. CDR3 nucleotides: TGTGCCAGCAGCCCTAGCCCGGGCTCTGGGGCCAACGTCCTGACTTTC. It translates to CASSPSPGSGANVLTF.

The chain couples TRBV4-1 to TRBJ1-5; D ambiguous. The CDR3 is 15 amino acids. Looked up from germline, CDR1 is MGHRA and CDR2 is YSYEKL. Trimming stripped 3 bases from V and 8 bases from J, with 17 bases between. The DNA of the CDR3 is TGCGCCAGCAGCCATCCTGACGGTGGTATCAAGCCCCAGCATTTT. Translated: CASSHPDGGIKPQHF.

This clonotype came up a few times. J is TRBJ1-4 and V is TRBV7-9, with D maybe TRBD1 (6 bases). Germline loops: CDR1 SEHNR, CDR2 FQNEAQ (reference sequence). The CDR3 sequence is 16 residues long. V lost 5 bases to trimming and J lost 3 bases, with 16 bases between them. DNA of the CDR3: TGTGCCAGCAGCCCCTCGGAGGCAGGGGCTAATGAAAAACTGTTTTTT. Amino acid sequence: CASSPSEAGANEKLFF.

V gene TRBV7-3 combines with J gene TRBJ2-2; possible D gene TRBD1, 5 bases. Germline V gene sequence: CDR1 SGHTA, CDR2 FQGTGA. This CDR3 is built from 15 residues. V was trimmed by 5 bases and J by 5 bases, leaving 15 bases between them. CDR3 loop: CASSTSGKRTGELFF. For the CDR3, the DNA is TGTGCCAGCAGCACCTCAGGGAAGAGGACCGGGGAGCTGTTTTTT.

CDR3 amino acids: CASSQLVGREQYF. The CDR3, as DNA: TGCGCCAGCAGCCAACTCGTTGGGCGGGAGCAGTACTTC. The chain couples TRBV4-3 to TRBJ2-7; D not certain. This CDR3 contains 13 residues. V gave up 2 bases and J gave up 7 bases, with 12 bases separating them. In germline, CDR1 is LGHNA, CDR2 YSLEER.

V is TRBV20-1 and J is TRBJ1-4; D possibly corresponds to TRBD1 (6 bases). CDR1 is DFQATT and CDR2 is SNEGSKA in the germline V gene (reference sequence). This CDR3 comprises 15 residues. V was cut by 8 bases and J by 8 bases, with 24 bases left in between. The CDR3 DNA is TGCAGTCTGGAAGTAGGGCGGGGGGCGAGAGAAAAACTGTTTTTT. Encoded protein: CSLEVGRGAREKLFF.

This clonotype came up once. The V and J genes are TRBV10-3 and TRBJ2-4; 10 bases agree with TRBD1. The J call may be in error: the DNA end matches TRBJ2-7 better. This CDR3 has 14 residues. CDR1 and CDR2 (germline): ENHRY, SYGVKD. The CDR3 nucleotides read TGTGCCATCAAGGGACAGGGGATCTCCTACGAGCAGTACTTC. Encoded protein: CAIKGQGISYEQYF.

This clonotype was counted many times. This chain links TRBV20-1 with TRBJ2-1, with TRBD2 matching 12 bases. Germline V CDR1 and CDR2: DFQATT, SNEGSKA (reference sequence). Trimming cost V 1 base and J 7 bases; bases outside gene matches: 5. The CDR3 covers 15 residues. The CDR3 nucleotides read TGCAGTGCTAGAGGGACTAGCGGGATGGTGAATGAGCAGTTCTTC. Its protein is CSARGTSGMVNEQFF.

The V and J genes are TRBV7-9 and TRBJ1-2; 8 bases are a match to TRBD1. Trimming removed 2 bases from V and 3 bases from J; junction bases left unmatched: 5. Per the germline V gene, CDR1 is SEHNR and CDR2 is FQNEAQ (reference sequence). The length of the CDR3 is 15 residues. The CDR3: CASSLFGQGYYGYTF. CDR3 DNA sequence: TGTGCCAGCAGCTTATTCGGACAGGGATACTATGGCTACACCTTC.

This clonotype was seen repeatedly, ten times or more. A junction boundary mismatches the germline segment, possibly from a read error. The chain has TRBV12-3 or TRBV12-4 and TRBJ2-7; 7 bases agree with TRBD2. The CDR3 sequence is 14 residues long. DNA of the CDR3: TGTGCCAGCAGTGAACAGACTAGCTCCTCCGAGCAGTACTTC. Protein sequence: CASSEQTSSSEQYF.

The chain combines TRBV27 with TRBJ2-7; 8 nucleotides match TRBD1. The CDR3 is 15 residues long. Germline CDR1 MNHEY, CDR2 SMNVEV (reference sequence). The ends lost 0 bases at V and 4 bases at J; junction bases unmatched: 5. The CDR3 region is CASSLSGDRFYEQYF. CDR3 nucleotides: TGTGCCAGCAGTTTATCGGGGGACAGGTTTTACGAGCAGTACTTC.

This clonotype appeared a few times. The V call is TRBV20-1, the J call TRBJ2-1; maybe TRBD2 (7 bases). Germline V CDR1 and CDR2: DFQATT, SNEGSKA (reference sequence). The CDR3 is 14 amino acids. Trimming left V 6 bases short and J 5 bases short, with 17 bases between. The CDR3 region has the DNA TGCAGTGCAAGGGGGGAGCGGGGACACAATGAGCAGTTCTTC. Protein: CSARGERGHNEQFF.

This clonotype appeared once. The chain joins TRBV18 to TRBJ1-1; no definite D call. Germline CDR1 KGHSH, CDR2 LQKENI. The germline V and J ends were trimmed by 3 bases and 1 base, with 9 bases remaining between them. The CDR3 consists of 14 residues. The CDR3 sequence is CASSPVNPNTEAFF. The CDR3 DNA reads as TGTGCCAGCTCACCGGTAAACCCGAACACTGAAGCTTTCTTT.

This clonotype has ten or more counts. The V call is TRBV12-3 or TRBV12-4, the J call TRBJ1-2; D gene unclear. Trimming pared 3 bases from V and 4 bases from J, leaving 6 bases between. The CDR3 has 12 residues. CDR3 in amino acids: CASSFGSYGYTF. DNA for the CDR3: TGTGCCAGCAGTTTCGGCAGCTATGGCTACACCTTC.

The chain couples TRBV4-2 to TRBJ1-4; TRBD1 matches 7 bases. V lost 4 bases and J lost 5; bases outside the gene matches: 7. Germline-derived CDR1 and CDR2 are LGHNA and YNFKEQ. The CDR3 totals 15 residues. The CDR3 loop is CASSRPGQTNEKLFF. The DNA of the CDR3 is TGTGCCAGCAGCCGGCCGGGACAGACAAATGAAAAACTGTTTTTT.